What follows are 14 T cell receptor beta chains derived from one specimen sequenced in a study of shared clonotypes between healthy human individuals. Only in-frame clones appear in the TCRdb table, and some are missing; sequencing was by immunoSEQ multiplex PCR. The sample has roughly 500,000 clones; roughly 80% are singletons. Sequenced: PBMCs. The receptors stem from a woman in her thirties or forties in good health. Some clones in this sample may be carry-over from other donors' samples.

The genes are TRBV27 and TRBJ2-1; 13 nucleotides agree with TRBD2. The CDR3 totals 15 residues. Germline loops: CDR1 MNHEY, CDR2 SMNVEV (reference sequence). Trimming took 6 bases from V and 10 from J; bases not matched to a gene: 9. The CDR3 loop reads CASRPGLAGAGEQFF. The CDR3 nucleotides are TGTGCCAGCAGGCCAGGACTAGCGGGGGCGGGGGAGCAGTTCTTC.

V and J are TRBV19 and TRBJ2-2, with D possibly being TRBD1 (6 bases). The CDR3 has 15 residues. V shed 3 bases and J shed 6 bases, with 14 bases lying between them. Germline V CDR1 and CDR2: LNHDA, SQIVND (reference sequence). The CDR3 nucleotides read TGTGCCAGTAGTATGGCCCAGGGGAGTGCCGGGGAGCTGTTTTTT. Its protein product is CASSMAQGSAGELFF.

V usage is TRBV6-5 and J usage is TRBJ1-5; maybe TRBD1 (5 bases). Germline CDR1 is MNHEY and CDR2 is SVGAGI. The CDR3 covers 15 residues. Trimming took 5 bases from V and 2 from J, leaving 13 bases between them. CDR3 sequence (DNA): TGTGCCAGCAGTCCCAGACAGTGGGGCAATCAGCCCCAGCATTTT. It is translated as CASSPRQWGNQPQHF.

V is TRBV30 and J is TRBJ1-6; D is ambiguous. Trimming took off 4 bases at V and 7 bases at J, with 8 bases between the two ends. This CDR3 comprises 12 residues. The germline gives CDR1 GTSNPN, CDR2 SVGIG (reference sequence). This CDR3 reads CAWKILNSPLHF. CDR3 DNA: TGTGCCTGGAAGATCCTAAATTCACCCCTCCACTTT.

This clone has a single count. The chain combines TRBV4-2 with TRBJ2-5; D is uncertain. The DNA end favors TRBJ2-7, so the J call may be wrong. CDR1 is LGHNA, CDR2 YNFKEQ, per germline. The CDR3 is 15 residues long. CDR3 in amino acids: CASSQDLQTDYEQYF. The CDR3 region has the DNA TGTGCCAGCAGCCAAGATTTGCAGACGGACTACGAGCAGTACTTC.

This clone has more than one count but fewer than ten. The rearrangement joins TRBV9 to TRBJ1-1; possibly TRBD1 for D (6 bases). The CDR3 runs 15 residues. The germline V gene has CDR1 SGDLS and CDR2 YYNGEE. Trimming removed 3 bases at V and 0 bases at J, with 12 bases between. Written as DNA, the CDR3 is TGTGCCAGCAGCGAAGAGGGGGACCTGAACACTGAAGCTTTCTTT. It encodes CASSEEGDLNTEAFF.

The chain combines TRBV5-1 with TRBJ2-2, with a weak D call TRBD1 (5 bases). CDR1 and CDR2 (germline): SGHRS, YFSETQ. This CDR3 contains 15 residues. The V gene lost 0 bases and the J gene lost 2 bases, with 8 bases spanning the gap. For the CDR3, the DNA is TGCGCCAGCAGCTTGGAGCAGGGTAACACCGGGGAGCTGTTTTTT. It translates to CASSLEQGNTGELFF.

CDR3 DNA sequence: TGTGCCAGCAGCCAAGATGCGCGGGGAGAGACCCAGTACTTC. Translation gives CASSQDARGETQYF. The chain links TRBV4-2 to TRBJ2-5; possibly TRBD2 for D (6 bases). The V gene's germline CDR1 is LGHNA and CDR2 YNFKEQ. The ends were cut back, 0 bases at V and 4 bases at J, with 9 bases in the middle. The CDR3 is 14 amino acids.

This rearrangement joins TRBV18 to TRBJ2-4, with 13 bases lining up with TRBD2. Per the germline V gene, CDR1 is KGHSH and CDR2 is LQKENI. V lost 5 bases to trimming and J lost 6 bases; unmatched junction nucleotides: 10. The CDR3 has 17 residues. The CDR3 nucleotides read TGTGCCAGCTCATCAACTAGCGGGAGGGCCGATCTAAACATTCAGTACTTC. Translated: CASSSTSGRADLNIQYF.

V and J are TRBV11-2 and TRBJ1-2; perhaps TRBD1 as D (5 bases). In germline, CDR1 is SGHAT, CDR2 FQNNGV. The V and J ends lost 3 bases and 8 bases respectively, with 16 bases between them. This CDR3 has 14 amino acids. Written as DNA, the CDR3 is TGTGCCAGCAGCTTGCAGGTTGGGGGATACGGCTACACCTTC. Amino acids: CASSLQVGGYGYTF.

This chain uses TRBV4-2 with TRBJ2-3; a weak D match, TRBD2 (5 bases). The ends were cut back, 0 bases at V and 1 base at J, with 8 bases in the middle. The CDR3 has 15 residues. Germline assignment: CDR1 LGHNA and CDR2 YNFKEQ. The CDR3 region is CASSQDPRGTDTQYF. As DNA, the CDR3 is TGTGCCAGCAGCCAAGATCCGAGGGGCACAGATACGCAGTATTTT.

The chain couples TRBV29-1 to TRBJ1-1; tentatively, D is TRBD1 (5 bases). The CDR3 has 12 residues. Germline loops: CDR1 SQVTM, CDR2 ANQGSEA. V gave up 7 bases and J gave up 11 bases, with 20 bases separating them. CDR3: CSATGGTVGAFF. The CDR3 bases are TGCAGCGCCACGGGGGGGACGGTCGGCGCTTTCTTT.

In its sample, this clone was seen once. This chain connects TRBV6-1 to TRBJ2-1, with D possibly matching TRBD1 (6 bases). CDR1 is MNHNS and CDR2 is SASEGT in the germline V gene. The CDR3 runs 15 residues. The germline V and J ends were trimmed by 2 bases and 2 bases, with 10 bases remaining between them. In DNA, the CDR3 is TGTGCCAGCAGTGAAATTGAGGGGGCCTACAATGAGCAGTTCTTC. It codes for CASSEIEGAYNEQFF.

Remarks on this clone: At one of its ends the junction is not consistent with the germline gene, which may arise from a read error. V is TRBV2 and J is TRBJ2-7; D may match TRBD1 or TRBD2 (5 bases each). The germline V gene encodes CDR1 SNHLY and CDR2 FYNNEI. The CDR3 totals 14 residues. DNA of the CDR3: TGTGCCAGCAGGGAAGGGACGATCTCCTACGAGCAGTACTTC. This gives the protein CASREGTISYEQYF. Variable domain in full (rest from reference TRBV2 and TRBJ2-7): EPEVTQTPSHQVTQMGQEVILRCVPISNHLYFYWYRQILGQKVEFLVSFYNNEISEKSEIFDDQFSVERPDGSNFTLKIRSTKLEDSAMYFCASREGTISYEQYFGPGTRLTVT.